The following is a T cell receptor beta chain sequence with its context. Its antigen is not identified. Given a much more abundant clone one base away, this may be a read error. TCRdb re-called the PCR reads with MiXCR, one entry per CDR3 protein. The profile shows fewer than 8,500 distinct CDR3 sequences, 35% of them singletons. The data originate from a study of molecular identifiers for immune sequencing clone quantification. Naive CD8 libraries were made from around 18,000 to 910,000 sorted cells, and they used 10%, 30% or 50% RNA. For naive CD8 T cells, sorting used the CD8+CD4-CCR7+CD45RA+ phenotype. Trimming took 6 bases from V and 4 from J, leaving 14 bases between them. There are 13 residues in the CDR3. Germline values: CDR1 DFQATT, CDR2 SNEGSKA (reference sequence). Study-wide points: For highly expanded clones, sizes could be underestimated when identical TCR molecules share a barcode. Reports indicate spiked Jurkat TCR RNA from one cell could be found among about 1.1 million naive cells.

This chain links TRBV20-1 with TRBJ2-3, with no clear D. Sequenced sample: naive CD8+ T cells from blood, with Jurkat cell RNA spiked in. Indicated subset: FACS-sorted CD8+CD4-CCR7+CD45RA+ naive T cells. The sequence came from a human donor in good health. Some libraries in this study had Jurkat cell RNA spiked in. The CDR3 nucleotides read TGCAGTGCGATGCATGGGTCCTCAGATACGCAGTATTTT. Translated, it gives CSAMHGSSDTQYF.